The 2 T cell receptor beta chains listed next were all sequenced from one sample in a study of cytomegalovirus exposure and HLA in healthy donors (dated by TCRdb to about 2017). Receptor amplification or capture employed the immunoSEQ multiplex PCR assay. The multiplex PCR relied on a mix of 60 forward primers for TCR Vbeta segments and 13 reverse primers for TCR Jbeta segments. TCRdb stores this immuneACCESS table with in-frame sequences only. Part of the clones is absent; in the studies checked, under half of the shortfall reflects unresolved V genes, and no reason is known for the rest. The sample includes about 160,000 clones, with 75% to 85% observed a single time. The ten largest clonotypes hold roughly 6.5% of the sample. Sequencing was performed on PBMCs. The source is a man in his forties or fifties in good health and CMV-seropositive.

DNA for the CDR3: TGTGCCAGCAGTGAAGCTCCGGGACAGGGGGTTTCCTACGAGCAGTACGTC. Its translation is CASSEAPGQGVSYEQYV. J is TRBJ2-7 and V is TRBV6-1; 11 nucleotides match TRBD1. The CDR3 consists of 17 residues. J lost 1 base, V lost 0 bases, and 5 bases had no gene match. Germline lookup yields CDR1 MNHNS and CDR2 SASEGT.

This chain links TRBV7-9 with TRBJ1-4; 7 nucleotides agree with TRBD1. Germline V gene sequence: CDR1 SEHNR, CDR2 FQNEAQ (reference sequence). V shed 1 base, J shed 8 bases, and the junction held 10 bases outside the gene matches. There are 16 residues in the CDR3. CDR3 nucleotides: TGTGCCAGCAGCTTAGGCACCGGGACAGCCTCCGAAAAACTGTTTTTT. Its protein product is CASSLGTGTASEKLFF.